This T cell receptor beta chain stems from a study of T cell repertoires in cytomegalovirus infection. Trimming took 7 bases from V and 5 from J, leaving 23 bases between them. The CDR3 loop spans 16 amino acids. Germline V gene lookup returns CDR1 MNHNY and CDR2 SVGAGI (reference sequence). Comment on this clonotype: Antigen unknown.

Via MiXCR, TCRdb re-called the reads, giving one row per CDR3 protein. The sample contains about 700,000 distinct CDR3 sequences, 33% of which appear only once. The specimen was cultured PBMCs, collected from culture after CMV antigen stimulation. The receptor's source is a human donor in good health (CMV status not recorded). Some clones in this sample may be carry-over from other donors' samples. The chain links TRBV6-6 to TRBJ1-1, with D maybe TRBD1 (6 bases). The CDR3 loop reads CASNGGTWGQGTEAFF. The CDR3, as DNA: TGTGCCAGCAACGGAGGGACATGGGGGCAGGGGACTGAAGCTTTCTTT.